This record concerns one T cell receptor (beta chain) sequence. Each CDR3 protein is one row after TCRdb ran MiXCR on the reads. The sample shows 130,000 or so distinct CDR3 sequences, 5.5% to 8% of them seen only once. These data come from a study of T cell repertoires in cytomegalovirus infection. There are 14 residues in the CDR3. V dropped 7 bases and J dropped 2 bases, with 12 bases sitting between them. CDR1 is MNHEY and CDR2 is SVGAGI in the germline V gene. The sequence derives from a human donor in good health (CMV status not recorded). Some clones in this sample may be carry-over from other donors' samples. Sequencing was performed on PBMCs. The V gene is TRBV6-5, the J gene TRBJ2-1; possibly TRBD1 for D (6 bases). DNA for the CDR3: TGTGCCAGCACACAGGGACCCCCCTACAATGAGCAGTTCTTC. Translated, it gives CASTQGPPYNEQFF.